This T cell receptor beta chain was observed in a study of control samples from healthy donors and cancer patients. The method was immunoSEQ multiplex PCR; TCRdb's version includes in-frame clones alone and lacks a portion of them. The sample lists some 130,000 clones, approximately 94% seen once, with around 1.6% in the top ten. The CDR3 is 14 residues long. CDR1 and CDR2 from the germline V gene are LGHDT and YNNKEL (reference sequence). V was cut by 4 bases and J by 2 bases, with 11 bases left in between. This chain links TRBV3-1 (or the pseudogene TRBV3-2) with TRBJ1-2, with no clear D. Sequencing input: PBMCs. This TCR was sampled from a man in his fifties or sixties with head and neck cancer. The CDR3 protein is CASSLRLANYGYTF. CDR3 coding DNA: TGTGCCAGCAGCCTCCGACTTGCCAACTATGGCTACACCTTC.